These 11 T cell receptor beta chains originate from one sample sequenced in a study of T-cell reconstitution after alpha-beta-depleted transplantation in children. During its preparation, the TCRbeta library received unique molecular identifiers. One entry per CDR3 protein, called by TCRdb with MiXCR from the PCR reads. This sample yields over 85,000 distinct CDR3 sequences, of which about 8% are seen a single time; roughly 17% belongs to the top ten. Specimen: PBMCs, collected before TCRalphabeta/CD19-depleted stem cell transplant. These receptors all come from a boy aged 2 to 9 with acute lymphoblastic leukemia, due to receive a stem cell transplant.

CDR3 in amino acids: CASTLTPQGLGGYTF. Here the CDR3 DNA reads TGTGCCAGCACCCTGACCCCACAGGGCCTAGGGGGCTACACCTTC. The chain carries TRBV6-5 and TRBJ1-2; D is perhaps TRBD1 (6 bases). CDR1 MNHEY and CDR2 SVGAGI come from the germline V gene. The CDR3 contains 15 residues. V lost 7 bases, J lost 8 bases, and 23 bases lay in between.

In this sample, this clonotype turned up a few times. The V call is TRBV29-1, the J call TRBJ1-5; no definite D call. The CDR3 length is 13 residues. The V gene lost 4 bases and the J gene lost 2 bases, with 9 bases spanning the gap. The germline V gene encodes CDR1 SQVTM and CDR2 ANQGSEA. In nucleotides, the CDR3 is TGCAGCGTTGTTCCAGGCGGCAATCAGCCCCAGCATTTT. It codes for CSVVPGGNQPQHF.

This clonotype was seen a handful of times. The chain uses TRBV2 and TRBJ2-5, with 9 bases identical to TRBD1. Germline CDR1 SNHLY, CDR2 FYNNEI. The CDR3 is made up of 16 amino acids. The V and J ends lost 4 bases and 0 bases, in that order; junction bases with no gene match: 6. CDR3 sequence: CASSVHGTGYQETQYF. The CDR3 DNA sequence: TGTGCCAGCAGTGTCCACGGGACAGGGTACCAAGAGACCCAGTACTTC. The whole variable domain, remainder taken from reference TRBV2 and TRBJ2-5, is EPEVTQTPSHQVTQMGQEVILRCVPISNHLYFYWYRQILGQKVEFLVSFYNNEISEKSEIFDDQFSVERPDGSNFTLKIRSTKLEDSAMYFCASSVHGTGYQETQYFGPGTRLLVL.

The rearrangement links TRBV27 to TRBJ2-7, with TRBD1 as a possible D gene (5 bases). Germline V gene data show CDR1 as MNHEY and CDR2 as SMNVEV (reference sequence). CDR3 size: 13 residues. The germline V and J ends were trimmed by 9 bases and 2 bases, with 14 bases remaining between them. CDR3 sequence (DNA): TGTGCCAGTAAAAGGACAAGGGCCTACGAGCAGTACTTC. Amino acids: CASKRTRAYEQYF.

This clonotype came up many times. The CDR3 nucleotides read TGCGCCAGCAGCCAAGAACCTTGGTCACCCCTCCACTTT. This encodes CASSQEPWSPLHF. This rearrangement joins TRBV4-3 to TRBJ1-6, with D unresolved. Trimming stripped 0 bases from V and 10 bases from J, with 7 bases between. This CDR3 is built from 13 residues. Germline CDR1 and CDR2: LGHNA and YSLEER.

The V gene is TRBV11-3, the J gene TRBJ2-2; D is perhaps TRBD1 (5 bases). V dropped 2 bases and J dropped 3 bases, with 7 bases sitting between them. This CDR3 has 14 residues. Germline V gene lookup returns CDR1 SGHNT and CDR2 YENEEA. The CDR3: CASSLRGDTGELFF. CDR3 coding DNA: TGTGCCAGCAGCTTAAGGGGTGACACCGGGGAGCTGTTTTTT.

In this sample, this clonotype turned up many times. The chain combines TRBV4-3 with TRBJ1-2, with D possibly matching TRBD1 (5 bases). CDR3 length: 15 residues. V lost 0 bases and J 7 bases, leaving 15 bases between the germline ends. The V gene's germline CDR1 is LGHNA and CDR2 YSLEER. CDR3 region: CASSQDRSRGFGYTF. CDR3 nucleotides: TGCGCCAGCAGCCAAGATAGGAGTAGGGGATTTGGCTACACCTTC.

This clonotype was seen a handful of times. The V gene is TRBV20-1, the J gene TRBJ2-4; D perhaps matches TRBD1 (5 bases). From germline, CDR1 is DFQATT and CDR2 SNEGSKA (reference sequence). V shed 0 bases and J shed 10 bases, with 16 bases lying between them. The CDR3 runs to 14 residues. CDR3 in amino acids: CSARDAPQPGIQYF. As DNA, the CDR3 is TGCAGTGCTAGAGACGCCCCCCAGCCAGGGATTCAGTACTTC.

This clonotype has a handful of counts. This rearrangement joins TRBV7-2 to TRBJ1-2; weak D call: TRBD1 (5 bases). The CDR3 is 14 residues long. Germline V CDR1 and CDR2: SGHTA, FQGNSA. V lost 6 bases, J lost 8 bases, and 19 bases lay in between. CDR3 DNA: TGTGCCAGCAGTTCTTGGGGACGGGGGTACGGCTACACCTTC. Its protein product is CASSSWGRGYGYTF. The complete variable domain, with remaining parts taken from reference TRBV7-2 and TRBJ1-2, reads GAGVSQSPSNKVTEKGKDVELRCDPISGHTALYWYRQSLGQGLEFLIYFQGNSAPDKSGLPSDRFSAERTGGSVSTLTIQRTQQEDSAVYLCASSSWGRGYGYTFGSGTRLTVV.

Ten or more counts support this clonotype. The chain carries TRBV27 and TRBJ2-5; TRBD2 is a possible D gene (5 bases). The CDR3 runs 16 residues. V lost 3 bases to trimming and J lost 7 bases, with 21 bases between them. Germline V gene lookup returns CDR1 MNHEY and CDR2 SMNVEV (reference sequence). The CDR3 region has the DNA TGTGCCAGCAGTTTGACCGGGTTAGCTTTAGGGAGGACCCAGTACTTC. It is translated as CASSLTGLALGRTQYF.

This clonotype was counted many times. The chain joins TRBV7-2 to TRBJ2-1; 8 bases match TRBD2. This CDR3 has 16 residues. Unmatched junction bases numbered 12, after V lost 2 bases and J lost 9 bases. CDR1 and CDR2 from the germline V gene are SGHTA and FQGNSA. CDR3 residues: CASSLTGTRRGGEQFF. The CDR3 nucleotides are TGTGCCAGCAGCTTAACCGGGACTAGGAGGGGGGGTGAGCAGTTCTTC.